These 21 T cell receptor beta chains came from one sample sequenced in a study of blood T cell repertoires in COVID-19. The assay was immunoSEQ multiplex PCR, and TCRdb's table has in-frame clones only and misses some. Among approximately 80,000 clones listed, approximately 85% were seen once. Material: peripheral blood. The receptors stem from a human donor in a cohort sampled during active COVID-19.

This CDR3 reads CASSPPGTGTNYGYTF. Written as DNA, the CDR3 is TGTGCCAGCTCACCCCCCGGGACAGGGACTAACTATGGCTACACCTTC. This chain links TRBV18 with TRBJ1-2, with 9 positions matching TRBD1. Germline V gives CDR1 KGHSH, CDR2 LQKENI. The V segment lost 3 bases and the J segment 0 bases; nucleotides outside the gene matches: 5. This CDR3 has 16 amino acids.

Remarks on this clone: Other DNA sequences within the sample encode an identical CDR3. The DNA of the CDR3 is TGCAGCGTTCGGAGGAACACTGAAGCTTTCTTT. This translates into CSVRRNTEAFF. The gene calls are TRBV29-1 and TRBJ1-1; D is undetermined. The V end lost 5 bases, the J end lost 1 base, and 5 bases lay between the germline ends. Germline-derived CDR1 and CDR2 are SQVTM and ANQGSEA. The CDR3 has 11 amino acids.

This chain connects TRBV7-8 to TRBJ2-2, with D possibly matching TRBD2 (6 bases). CDR1 and CDR2 from the germline V gene are SGHVS and FQNEAQ. With 5 bases removed from V and 5 bases from J, the gap between germline ends came to 18 bases. This CDR3 contains 16 residues. The DNA for the CDR3 is TGTGCCAGCAGCCTCCGGGACTTCGGGGGAACCGGGGAGCTGTTTTTT. Protein product: CASSLRDFGGTGELFF.

This chain joins TRBV3-1 (or the pseudogene TRBV3-2) and TRBJ2-3, with D unclear. Trimming shortened V by 3 bases and J by 5 bases, and 15 bases separated the two germline ends. This CDR3 has 15 amino acids. Germline assignment: CDR1 LGHDT and CDR2 YNNKEL (reference sequence). CDR3 in amino acids: CASSQVVSVGDTQYF. In DNA form, the CDR3 reads TGTGCCAGCAGCCAGGTAGTCAGCGTTGGAGATACGCAGTATTTT.

This clone showed up just a few times. The genes are TRBV5-4 and TRBJ2-6; D remains ambiguous. CDR1 is SGHNT, CDR2 YYREEE, per germline (reference sequence). Trimming removed 2 bases at V and 2 bases at J, with 8 bases between. This CDR3 has 15 amino acids. Here the CDR3 reads CASSLIQTGANVLTF. The CDR3 DNA sequence: TGTGCCAGCAGCTTAATACAGACTGGGGCCAACGTCCTGACTTTC.

This clone appeared a few times. The chain has TRBV5-1 and TRBJ2-2, with 15 bases fitting TRBD2. V was clipped by 5 bases and J by 1 base; unmatched bases: 12. The V gene's germline CDR1 is SGHRS and CDR2 YFSETQ. The CDR3 totals 20 residues. CDR3 sequence reads: CASSPTPGTSGGLNTGELFF. The CDR3 DNA is TGCGCCAGCAGTCCCACACCTGGGACTAGCGGGGGGTTGAACACCGGGGAGCTGTTTTTT.

CDR3 DNA sequence: TGTGCCAGCCAGGAGGAAAGCTCCTACAATGAGCAGTTCTTC. This encodes CASQEESSYNEQFF. This chain joins TRBV3-1 (or the pseudogene TRBV3-2) and TRBJ2-1; possible D gene TRBD2, 5 bases. Trimming pared 8 bases from V and 0 bases from J, leaving 11 bases between. Germline V lookup: CDR1 LGHDT, CDR2 YNNKEL (reference sequence). This CDR3 contains 14 residues.

This chain links TRBV7-9 with TRBJ2-7; D might be TRBD2 (5 bases). V was shortened by 4 bases and J by 2 bases, with 15 bases between the two germline ends. Germline CDR1 SEHNR, CDR2 FQNEAQ (reference sequence). CDR3 length: 15 amino acids. The CDR3 loop reads CASSSPAAVAYEQYF. CDR3 nucleotide sequence: TGTGCCAGCAGCTCGCCCGCAGCGGTCGCCTACGAGCAGTACTTC.

The chain employs TRBV5-1 and TRBJ2-3; D uncertain. This CDR3 is 14 amino acids long. Germline V lookup: CDR1 SGHRS, CDR2 YFSETQ. V was pared by 5 bases and J by 0 bases, with 10 bases between. The CDR3 protein is CASSLTVSTDTQYF. CDR3 in DNA: TGCGCCAGCAGTCTTACGGTGAGCACAGATACGCAGTATTTT.

This chain connects TRBV9 to TRBJ2-2; D unclear. CDR1 is SGDLS and CDR2 is YYNGEE in the germline V gene. V shed 4 bases and J shed 3 bases, with 16 bases lying between them. The CDR3 spans 16 residues. The DNA for the CDR3 is TGTGCCAGCAGCCCAACTCGTCGTTCCTACACCGGGGAGCTGTTTTTT. Protein sequence: CASSPTRRSYTGELFF.

Remarks on this clone: Other DNA sequences of this sample code for an identical CDR3. J is TRBJ1-1 and V is TRBV5-1; D is ambiguous. This CDR3 spans 13 amino acids. The V gene lost 2 bases and the J gene lost 2 bases, with 7 bases spanning the gap. Per germline, CDR1 SGHRS and CDR2 YFSETQ. As DNA, the CDR3 is TGCGCCAGCAGCTTTCGGGGTAACACTGAAGCTTTCTTT. Translating gives CASSFRGNTEAFF.

The rearrangement uses TRBV24-1 and TRBJ1-2, with 8 positions matching TRBD1. Losses at the gene ends were 4 bases for V and 8 bases for J; bases not matched to a gene: 5. Germline assignment: CDR1 KGHDR and CDR2 SFDVKD. The length of the CDR3 is 13 residues. The CDR3 sequence is CATSDSGGRGYTF. The CDR3 DNA is TGTGCCACCAGTGACTCAGGGGGCCGGGGCTACACCTTC.

This chain links TRBV2 with TRBJ2-7; no reliable D call. V was shortened by 4 bases and J by 2 bases, with 12 bases between the two germline ends. In germline, CDR1 is SNHLY, CDR2 FYNNEI. This CDR3 region has 14 residues. Written as DNA, the CDR3 is TGTGCCAGCAGTGCGACGGGTTTCACCTACGAGCAGTACTTC. As protein: CASSATGFTYEQYF.

The genes are TRBV2 and TRBJ2-3; the D is unclear. V shed 5 bases and J shed 6 bases, with 9 bases lying between them. Germline loops: CDR1 SNHLY, CDR2 FYNNEI. The CDR3 sequence is 12 residues long. CDR3 region: CASSPSRDTQYF. DNA for the CDR3: TGTGCCAGCAGTCCTTCCCGGGATACGCAGTATTTT.

The CDR3 coding sequence is TGTGCCAGCAGTGAAACAGGGAGTCTTCGGTATGGCTACACCTTC. Residues: CASSETGSLRYGYTF. The chain combines TRBV6-1 with TRBJ1-2; D might be TRBD1 (6 bases). Trimming took 2 bases from V and 5 from J, leaving 15 bases between them. Germline-derived CDR1 and CDR2 are MNHNS and SASEGT. CDR3 length: 15 residues.

The chain combines TRBV19 with TRBJ1-1; the match to TRBD1 covers 9 bases. Germline V lookup: CDR1 LNHDA, CDR2 SQIVND (reference sequence). Unmatched junction bases numbered 6, after V lost 3 bases and J lost 1 base. This CDR3 has 16 amino acids. This CDR3 is CASSIPRQGGNTEAFF. CDR3 nucleotides: TGTGCCAGTAGTATCCCTCGACAGGGGGGGAACACTGAAGCTTTCTTT.

Only a few counts were recorded for this clone. The rearrangement links TRBV28 to TRBJ2-1, with 11 bases identical to TRBD2. The V and J ends lost 2 bases and 7 bases, in that order; junction bases with no gene match: 4. Germline-derived CDR1 and CDR2 are MDHEN and SYDVKM. The CDR3 extends over 15 amino acids. CDR3 bases: TGTGCCAGCAGTTTACTTAGCGGGGGGGCGAATGAGCAGTTCTTC. Its protein product is CASSLLSGGANEQFF.

In its sample, this clone was seen a few times. The V and J genes are TRBV7-9 and TRBJ1-4; D perhaps matches TRBD1 (6 bases). The germline gives CDR1 SEHNR, CDR2 FQNEAQ (reference sequence). Trimming removed 2 bases from V and 8 bases from J, with 12 bases in between. The CDR3 loop spans 14 amino acids. CDR3 DNA sequence: TGTGCCAGCAGCTTATGGGACATCGGGGAAAAACTGTTTTTT. It yields the protein CASSLWDIGEKLFF.

The chain recombines TRBV12-3 or TRBV12-4 with TRBJ1-2; 7 nucleotides line up with TRBD1. The CDR3 is 13 amino acids. J gave up 4 bases and V 5 bases, and 4 bases lay outside the gene matches. CDR3 bases: TGTGCCAGCAGTGGGGGACAGATCTATGGCTACACCTTC. Translating it yields CASSGGQIYGYTF.

This clone has a single count. The chain links TRBV6-5 to TRBJ2-7, with a weak D call TRBD2 (5 bases). Between the trimmed V and J ends, which lost 2 bases and 4 bases, there was a span of 9 bases. There are 13 residues in the CDR3. Germline loops: CDR1 MNHEY, CDR2 SVGAGI. The CDR3 sequence is CASSYGSIYEQYF. The CDR3 DNA reads TGTGCCAGCAGTTACGGGAGTATTTACGAGCAGTACTTC.

The chain combines TRBV6-6 with TRBJ2-7; 9 bases line up with TRBD1. Trimming removed 5 bases from V and 3 bases from J; junction bases left unmatched: 11. Germline V gene sequence: CDR1 MNHNY, CDR2 SVGAGI (reference sequence). This CDR3 is built from 16 residues. The CDR3 reads CASSGPDRGLSYEQYF. CDR3 coding DNA: TGTGCCAGCAGTGGCCCGGACAGGGGCCTTAGCTACGAGCAGTACTTC.